This TCR beta chain appears in the sequencing data of a study of blood T cell repertoires in COVID-19. Generated by immunoSEQ multiplex PCR, the TCRdb table keeps only in-frame clones and is missing some. Of some 350,000 clones detected, 70% to 90% appear once; the ten largest clones hold around 2.8%. Enrolled during active infection, Seattle patients were then followed longitudinally. The source is a woman aged 25-40 years with COVID-19, enrolled during active disease. Source material: peripheral blood.

The CDR3 spells CASSQDIGHPPDTGELFF. CDR3 nucleotide sequence: TGTGCCAGCAGCCAAGATATTGGACACCCACCCGACACCGGGGAGCTGTTTTTT. V and J are TRBV4-2 and TRBJ2-2, with D perhaps matching TRBD1 (5 bases). V was cut by 0 bases and J by 3 bases, with 17 bases left in between. The V gene's germline CDR1 is LGHNA and CDR2 YNFKEQ. The CDR3 length is 18 residues.